The 17 T cell receptor beta chains below all came from one sample that was sequenced in a study of CXCR3-negative and CXCR3-positive naive CD8 T cells. Via 5' RACE with UMI labels, TRB cDNA libraries were prepared. From its re-call of the 5' RACE reads, TCRdb lists each CDR3 protein once, without DNA. The sample table includes tens of thousands of distinct CDR3 sequences. The sequenced material came from naive CXCR3- CD8+ T cells from blood. Subset here: CD45RO-CCR7+CD27+CD95- naive CD8+ T cells lacking CXCR3 (TNR3-). These receptors were taken from a human donor in good health. Some clones in this sample may be carry-over from other donors' samples.

V gene TRBV28 combines with J gene TRBJ1-5; no DNA is available, so the TRBD1 call from TCRdb remains unchecked. The germline V gene encodes CDR1 MDHEN and CDR2 SYDVKM. The CDR3 extends over 17 amino acids. The CDR3: CASSPHRGRVGNQPQHF. The full variable domain, its missing parts supplied by reference TRBV28 and TRBJ1-5, is DVKVTQSSRYLVKRTGEKVFLECVQDMDHENMFWYRQDPGLGLRLIYFSYDVKMKEKGDIPEGYSVSREKKERFSLILESASTNQTSMYLCASSPHRGRVGNQPQHFGDGTRLSIL.

This rearrangement joins TRBV11-2 to TRBJ2-1; TCRdb returns TRBD1, unconfirmable since there is no DNA. The CDR3 runs 16 residues. CDR1 SGHAT and CDR2 FQNNGV come from the germline V gene. The CDR3 loop reads CASSLSGDGTYNEQFF. Filled out from reference TRBV11-2 and TRBJ2-1, the complete variable domain reads EAGVAQSPRYKIIEKRQSVAFWCNPISGHATLYWYQQILGQGPKLLIQFQNNGVVDDSQLPKDRFSAERLKGVDSTLKIQPAKLEDSAVYLCASSLSGDGTYNEQFFGPGTRLTVL.

V is TRBV11-3 and J is TRBJ2-2; TCRdb's assignment of TRBD2 cannot be checked, as there is no DNA. This CDR3 has 16 residues. Germline CDR1 reads SGHNT; CDR2 reads YENEEA. CDR3 in amino acids: CASSNLGGYNTGELFF.

This sequence joins TRBV20-1 and TRBJ2-7; TCRdb returns TRBD1, unconfirmable since there is no DNA. There are 13 residues in the CDR3. CDR1 is DFQATT, CDR2 SNEGSKA, per germline (reference sequence). The CDR3 loop reads CSAKDRDSYEQYF.

The chain has TRBV5-6 and TRBJ2-7; checking the TCRdb D call of TRBD1 is not possible without DNA. Germline CDR1 is SGHDT and CDR2 is YYEEEE. The CDR3 extends over 15 amino acids. CDR3 residues: CASSLAGTGTYEQYF.

The J gene is TRBJ2-2, the V gene TRBV27. The CDR3 extends over 14 amino acids. Looked up from germline, CDR1 is MNHEY and CDR2 is SMNVEV (reference sequence). CDR3: CASSFFPNTGELFF.

The chain uses TRBV5-1 and TRBJ2-1; TCRdb's D call, TRBD2, is unchecked because there is no DNA. CDR1 and CDR2 (germline): SGHRS, YFSETQ. The CDR3 sequence is 17 residues long. CDR3 sequence reads: CASSLNSGGGSYNEQFF.

The chain joins TRBV28 to TRBJ2-7. CDR3 length: 12 residues. Germline V gene sequence: CDR1 MDHEN, CDR2 SYDVKM. This chain's CDR3 is CASSFGDGEQYF.

The genes are TRBV28 and TRBJ1-1. Germline V gene lookup returns CDR1 MDHEN and CDR2 SYDVKM. This CDR3 contains 16 residues. CDR3 loop: CASSFTLPERNTEAFF.

The J gene is TRBJ2-3, the V gene TRBV14; TCRdb proposes TRBD2, but this gene call is untestable without DNA. Germline CDR1 reads SGHDN; CDR2 reads FVKESK. This CDR3 contains 16 residues. The CDR3 sequence: CASSQAQLAGADTQYF.

The CDR3 here is CSARVPDRGNTEAFF. The gene calls are TRBV20-1 and TRBJ1-1; TCRdb's D call of TRBD1 is untestable without DNA. The CDR3 totals 15 residues. Germline loops: CDR1 DFQATT, CDR2 SNEGSKA (reference sequence).

The V and J genes are TRBV11-3 and TRBJ2-7; the D gene TCRdb calls, TRBD2, cannot be checked with no DNA. Germline CDR1 reads SGHNT; CDR2 reads YENEEA. This CDR3 region has 14 residues. The CDR3 spells CASSPSENPYEQYF.

The chain carries TRBV5-1 and TRBJ2-7; with no DNA, the TCRdb D assignment of TRBD1 cannot be verified. This CDR3 spans 14 amino acids. Germline V gives CDR1 SGHRS, CDR2 YFSETQ. The CDR3 sequence: CASSLGDNSYEQYF.

The chain uses TRBV29-1 and TRBJ2-2; TCRdb selects TRBD1, and the lack of DNA leaves this call unchecked. Germline assignment: CDR1 SQVTM and CDR2 ANQGSEA. The CDR3 is 15 amino acids. The CDR3: CSVEDPDRTTGELFF.

The chain combines TRBV5-1 with TRBJ2-1; TCRdb names TRBD1, which stays unverified in the absence of DNA. CDR1 and CDR2 from the germline V gene are SGHRS and YFSETQ. This CDR3 region has 18 residues. CDR3 residues: CASSAWGIRGGTYNEQFF. The full variable domain, rest sourced from reference TRBV5-1 and TRBJ2-1, is KAGVTQTPRYLIKTRGQQVTLSCSPISGHRSVSWYQQTPGQGLQFLFEYFSETQRNKGNFPGRFSGRQFSNSRSEMNVSTLELGDSALYLCASSAWGIRGGTYNEQFFGPGTRLTVL.

The chain uses TRBV29-1 and TRBJ2-5. Looked up from germline, CDR1 is SQVTM and CDR2 is ANQGSEA. This CDR3 is 12 amino acids long. Here the CDR3 reads CSVEDLWETQYF.

The V gene is TRBV5-1, the J gene TRBJ2-7; TCRdb returns TRBD2, unconfirmable since there is no DNA. The length of the CDR3 is 14 residues. The V gene's germline CDR1 is SGHRS and CDR2 YFSETQ. The CDR3 protein is CASSWSLPAAEQYF.